The rows below give T cell receptor beta chains drawn from one sample of a study of OX40 agonist ivuxolimab in advanced cancers. TCRdb's copy holds only in-frame clones and misses some; the assay was immunoSEQ multiplex PCR. The profile covers about 48,000 clones, with 80% to 85% appearing a single time and roughly 12% taken by the ten largest. The sample was CD4+ or CD8+ T cells sorted from blood, taken in a trial of the OX40 agonist ivuxolimab. These receptors all come from an adult with an advanced solid tumor such as melanoma, head and neck, liver or kidney cancer. The CDR3 runs from the conserved cysteine through the conserved F or W. Each record gives: J gene, D gene, V gene, clone size, CDR3 protein, CDR3 DNA. A D gene is named only where the DNA matches it firmly. A row's size may be missing; if present it is once, few, many or a size class.

TRBJ2-7 | . | TRBV19 | once | CASTPFGGGDYEQYF | TGTGCCAGTACCCCCTTCGGAGGGGGGGACTACGAGCAGTACTTC
TRBJ2-1 | TRBD2 | TRBV18 | . | CASSPKLGLAGSYNEQFF | TGTGCCAGCTCACCGAAACTGGGACTAGCGGGCTCCTACAATGAGCAGTTCTTC
TRBJ2-3 | . | TRBV2 | . | CASTRDGSTDTQYF | TGTGCCAGCACTCGGGACGGATCCACAGATACGCAGTATTTT
TRBJ2-7 | . | TRBV25-1 | . | CASSVAGTASYEQYF | TGTGCCAGCAGTGTTGCGGGAACTGCCTCCTACGAGCAGTACTTC
TRBJ1-3 | . | TRBV5-4 | once | CASSLDGFSSGNTIYF | TGTGCCAGCAGCTTGGACGGTTTTAGCTCTGGAAACACCATATATTTT
TRBJ2-7 | . | TRBV4-2 | . | CASSSGPWKEQYF | TGTGCCAGCAGCTCGGGGCCCTGGAAGGAGCAGTACTTC
TRBJ2-3 | TRBD2 | TRBV5-1 | . | CASSLGSGGSSTDTQYF | TGCGCCAGCAGCTTGGGTAGCGGGGGTTCTAGCACAGATACGCAGTATTTT
TRBJ1-1 | . | TRBV10-3 | . | CAIKKTGARPEAFF | TGTGCCATCAAAAAGACGGGGGCCCGACCTGAAGCTTTCTTT
TRBJ2-1 | TRBD2 | TRBV28 | . | CASSELAGGSYNEQFF | TGTGCCAGCAGTGAGTTAGCGGGAGGCTCCTACAATGAGCAGTTCTTC
TRBJ1-2 | TRBD1 | TRBV19 | . | CASSPLGQEHGYTF | TGTGCCAGTAGTCCTTTAGGACAGGAGCATGGCTACACCTTC
TRBJ1-1 | . | TRBV7-9 | . | CASSSSTEAFF | TGTGCCAGCAGTTCGAGCACTGAAGCTTTCTTT
TRBJ2-1 | . | TRBV7-2 | . | CASSFGTLNEQFF | TGTGCCAGCAGCTTCGGGACGCTCAATGAGCAGTTCTTC
TRBJ2-3 | . | TRBV28 | . | CASSLSLQTGRTDTQYF | TGTGCCAGCAGTTTATCTCTTCAGACAGGGAGGACAGATACGCAGTATTTT
TRBJ1-4 | . | TRBV28 | . | CASSSILSTDLKKLFF | TGTGCCAGCAGTTCCATCCTTTCAACAGATTTGAAGAAACTGTTTTTT
TRBJ2-2 | TRBD2 | TRBV19 | . | CASSWEGTNTGELFF | TGTGCCAGTAGTTGGGAGGGGACGAACACCGGGGAGCTGTTTTTT
TRBJ2-7 | . | TRBV19 | . | CASSRTASEFHEQYF | TGTGCCAGTAGTAGGACAGCCTCGGAGTTCCACGAGCAGTACTTC